This T cell receptor (beta chain) was recovered during a study of regulatory T cells in long-lasting Graves disease. General study findings and limits: Compared with new cases, persistent Graves' patients showed reduced TCR diversity.

This CDR3 is 13 amino acids long. With 5 bases clipped from V and 10 bases from J, the junction kept 5 bases outside the gene matches. The germline V gene has CDR1 MNHNS and CDR2 SASEGT. Documented time point: persistent/refractory GD, antithyroid drugs over 5 years with positive TRAb. PBMC-extracted RNA yielded the TCR library. iRepertoire HTBI primers and Arm-PCR of CDR3 regions built TCR beta libraries. TCRdb reanalysed the multiplex PCR reads using MiXCR and keeps one entry per CDR3 protein. The sample carries about 660,000 distinct CDR3 sequences, around 30% recorded once. This clonotype was observed a few times. Its antigen is currently unknown.

The TCR originated in a female donor with Graves disease. Specimen: peripheral blood mononuclear cells (PBMCs), collected when the disease was refractory, from a patient treated with antithyroid drugs. The V call is TRBV6-1, the J call TRBJ1-6; TRBD1 agrees at 7 bases. In DNA, the CDR3 is TGTGCCAGCAGTCACAGGGGTGACTCACCCCTCCACTTT. This gives the protein CASSHRGDSPLHF.